The 23 T cell receptor beta chains given below trace back to one sample, sequenced in a study of blood T cell repertoires in COVID-19. The protocol was immunoSEQ multiplex PCR, while the TCRdb copy is restricted to in-frame clones and leaves out a portion. The sample consists of a few hundred thousand clones, around 87% of them appearing once. Sequences were obtained from peripheral blood. The receptors were gathered from a woman aged 60-70 years with COVID-19, enrolled during active disease.

The rearrangement joins TRBV28 to TRBJ1-5; weak D call: TRBD1 (5 bases). CDR3 length: 16 amino acids. Per the germline V gene, CDR1 is MDHEN and CDR2 is SYDVKM. Trimming took off 0 bases at V and 4 bases at J, with 13 bases between the two ends. Here the CDR3 DNA reads TGTGCCAGCAGTTTATGGCGGGAGGGGAGGAATCAGCCCCAGCATTTT. Its protein product is CASSLWREGRNQPQHF.

The chain uses TRBV5-1 and TRBJ1-1; a possible D gene is TRBD1 (6 bases). Between the trimmed V and J ends, which lost 3 bases and 1 base, there was a span of 7 bases. The CDR3 has 13 residues. Germline-derived CDR1 and CDR2 are SGHRS and YFSETQ. As DNA, the CDR3 is TGCGCCAGCAGCTCGACAGGGAACACTGAAGCTTTCTTT. Protein sequence: CASSSTGNTEAFF. Looking up the rest from reference TRBV5-1 and TRBJ1-1 gives the full variable domain: KAGVTQTPRYLIKTRGQQVTLSCSPISGHRSVSWYQQTPGQGLQFLFEYFSETQRNKGNFPGRFSGRQFSNSRSEMNVSTLELGDSALYLCASSSTGNTEAFFGQGTRLTVV.

This clone has just a few counts. The chain combines TRBV2 with TRBJ1-2; D perhaps matches TRBD1 (6 bases). The CDR3 contains 17 residues. V lost 7 bases and J lost 4, with 25 bases in between. Germline V CDR1 and CDR2: SNHLY, FYNNEI. CDR3 sequence reads: CASTRQAQARGLYGYTF. The CDR3, as DNA: TGTGCCAGCACCCGACAGGCCCAGGCGAGGGGTCTCTATGGCTACACCTTC.

The gene calls are TRBV6-6 and TRBJ2-1, with D perhaps matching TRBD1 (5 bases). Germline V gives CDR1 MNHNY, CDR2 SVGAGI (reference sequence). The CDR3 covers 13 residues. Trimming stripped 6 bases from V and 7 bases from J, with 13 bases between. CDR3 protein: CASRTGASNEQFF. The CDR3 coding sequence is TGTGCCAGCAGGACTGGGGCATCTAATGAGCAGTTCTTC.

The chain joins TRBV9 to TRBJ2-2, with D possibly matching TRBD2 (5 bases). Trimming pared 0 bases from V and 0 bases from J, leaving 9 bases between. The CDR3 is 16 amino acids. The germline V gene has CDR1 SGDLS and CDR2 YYNGEE. CDR3 residues: CASSVDPGSNTGELFF. The CDR3 region has the DNA TGTGCCAGCAGCGTAGACCCGGGATCGAACACCGGGGAGCTGTTTTTT.

The CDR3 is CSVEPGEPQETQYF. CDR3 nucleotides: TGCAGCGTTGAGCCAGGGGAACCGCAAGAGACCCAGTACTTC. The V and J genes are TRBV29-1 and TRBJ2-5; D is perhaps TRBD1 (6 bases). The CDR3 is made up of 14 amino acids. Between the trimmed V and J ends, which lost 3 bases and 2 bases, there was a span of 13 bases. The germline V gene has CDR1 SQVTM and CDR2 ANQGSEA. Using reference TRBV29-1 and TRBJ2-5 for the parts outside the CDR3, the full variable domain is SAVISQKPSRDICQRGTSLTIQCQVDSQVTMMFWYRQQPGQSLTLIATANQGSEATYESGFVIDKFPISRPNLTFSTLTVSNMSPEDSSIYLCSVEPGEPQETQYFGPGTRLLVL.

The chain employs TRBV28 and TRBJ2-1, with 7 nucleotides matching TRBD2. There are 14 residues in the CDR3. V lost 3 bases, J lost 3 bases, and 2 bases stayed unmatched. The V gene's germline CDR1 is MDHEN and CDR2 SYDVKM. CDR3 DNA: TGTGCCAGCAGTTTGCGGGAGAACTACAATGAGCAGTTCTTC. Translated: CASSLRENYNEQFF.

Only a few counts were recorded for this clone. The chain combines TRBV29-1 with TRBJ1-1; D is unresolved. CDR1 and CDR2 from the germline V gene are SQVTM and ANQGSEA. V dropped 6 bases and J dropped 0 bases, with 11 bases sitting between them. The CDR3 is 13 amino acids. The CDR3 bases are TGCAGCGTCTTTGGCCCATTGAACACTGAAGCTTTCTTT. It is translated as CSVFGPLNTEAFF.

This clone was seen a handful of times. The sample holds other DNA sequences that translate to the same CDR3. The rearrangement uses TRBV3-1 (or the pseudogene TRBV3-2) and TRBJ1-5; 10 bases match TRBD1. The CDR3 is 15 residues long. Germline assignment: CDR1 LGHDT and CDR2 YNNKEL (reference sequence). V trimming: 6 bases; J trimming: 4 bases; junction bases outside the gene matches: 6. The CDR3 spells CASSPDRGPNQPQHF. Written as DNA, the CDR3 is TGTGCCAGCAGTCCCGACAGGGGGCCTAATCAGCCCCAGCATTTT.

This clone appeared a few times. The chain links TRBV29-1 to TRBJ1-1; TRBD1 matches at 9 bases. V lost 6 bases to trimming and J lost 1 base; unmatched junction nucleotides: 3. Germline loops: CDR1 SQVTM, CDR2 ANQGSEA. The CDR3 is 13 residues long. The CDR3 loop reads CSVTTGGNTEAFF. CDR3 coding DNA: TGCAGCGTGACGACAGGGGGGAACACTGAAGCTTTCTTT.

This chain connects TRBV29-1 to TRBJ1-1; 7 bases are a match to TRBD1. The CDR3 spans 12 residues. Germline-derived CDR1 and CDR2 are SQVTM and ANQGSEA. Unmatched junction bases numbered 6, after V lost 3 bases and J lost 8 bases. CDR3 sequence: CSVDGDSREAFF. The CDR3 DNA sequence: TGCAGCGTTGATGGGGACAGTCGGGAAGCTTTCTTT.

The rearrangement uses TRBV7-3 and TRBJ1-1; D uncertain. Between the trimmed V and J ends, which lost 3 bases and 2 bases, there was a span of 16 bases. The CDR3 totals 16 residues. CDR1 is SGHTA, CDR2 FQGTGA, per germline. DNA of the CDR3: TGTGCCAGCAGCTTGTCCGCGGGAGAAGTTAACACTGAAGCTTTCTTT. It specifies CASSLSAGEVNTEAFF.

J is TRBJ1-1 and V is TRBV21-1; TRBD1 is the table's D call and was not checked against the DNA. TRBV21-1 is classified as a pseudogene. The CDR3 sequence is 14 residues long. Here the CDR3 DNA reads TGTGCCAGCAGCCCCCGATGGCCCTTGGCTGAAGCTTTCTTT. Its translation: CASSPRWPLAEAFF.

The chain has TRBV28 and TRBJ1-2, with TRBD1 matching 7 bases. The ends lost 2 bases at V and 8 bases at J; junction bases unmatched: 14. Germline CDR1 reads MDHEN; CDR2 reads SYDVKM. The CDR3 totals 16 residues. The CDR3 region has the DNA TGTGCCAGCAGTTTAAACAGGGGTGGAGGTCCCGGGGGCTACACCTTC. Translated: CASSLNRGGGPGGYTF.

The chain combines TRBV27 with TRBJ2-1; 7 bases are shared with TRBD2. CDR1 and CDR2 from the germline V gene are MNHEY and SMNVEV (reference sequence). Trimming at V came to 5 bases and at J to 3 bases, leaving 13 bases not matched to a gene. The length of the CDR3 is 17 residues. This CDR3 is CASSKTFALADYNEQFF. For the CDR3, the DNA is TGTGCCAGCAGTAAAACGTTCGCCCTAGCGGACTACAATGAGCAGTTCTTC.

The chain joins TRBV6-2 or TRBV6-3 to TRBJ2-1; D not certain. CDR1 and CDR2 from the germline V gene are MNHEY and SVGEGT. V was cut by 5 bases and J by 8 bases, with 7 bases left in between. The CDR3 spans 11 residues. CDR3 in amino acids: CASSLTDEQFF. The DNA for the CDR3 is TGTGCCAGCAGTCTGACTGATGAGCAGTTCTTC.

The chain uses TRBV28 and TRBJ2-2; D call uncertain. Trimming took off 6 bases at V and 4 bases at J, with 9 bases between the two ends. The CDR3 runs to 13 residues. Germline values: CDR1 MDHEN, CDR2 SYDVKM. In DNA, the CDR3 is TGTGCCAGCAGCCTCTCCTCCACCGGGGAGCTGTTTTTT. This gives the protein CASSLSSTGELFF. Complete variable domain (other parts from reference TRBV28 and TRBJ2-2): DVKVTQSSRYLVKRTGEKVFLECVQDMDHENMFWYRQDPGLGLRLIYFSYDVKMKEKGDIPEGYSVSREKKERFSLILESASTNQTSMYLCASSLSSTGELFFGEGSRLTVL.

The chain combines TRBV19 with TRBJ2-1; a possible D gene is TRBD2 (6 bases). Trimming left V 4 bases short and J 4 bases short, with 8 bases between. Germline-derived CDR1 and CDR2 are LNHDA and SQIVND (reference sequence). The CDR3 runs 13 residues. CDR3 in amino acids: CASSTGVYNEQFF. For the CDR3, the DNA is TGTGCCAGTAGTACGGGGGTATACAATGAGCAGTTCTTC.

The gene calls are TRBV30 and TRBJ1-2, with 9 bases that match TRBD1. Germline assignment: CDR1 GTSNPN and CDR2 SVGIG (reference sequence). The CDR3 loop spans 16 amino acids. V dropped 3 bases and J dropped 3; count of bases not matched to a gene: 11. CDR3: CAWSVPTGTGHYGYTF. As DNA, the CDR3 is TGTGCCTGGAGCGTACCCACCGGGACAGGGCACTATGGCTACACCTTC.

The V and J genes are TRBV6-5 and TRBJ2-7; D may be TRBD1 (5 bases). Germline V gene data show CDR1 as MNHEY and CDR2 as SVGAGI. The CDR3 is made up of 15 amino acids. Trimming took off 2 bases at V and 6 bases at J, with 17 bases between the two ends. The CDR3 loop is CASSYHGAGPSEQYF. CDR3 DNA sequence: TGTGCCAGCAGTTACCATGGGGCAGGGCCATCCGAGCAGTACTTC.

The rearrangement links TRBV30 to TRBJ1-2; 7 positions agree with TRBD1. The CDR3 length is 14 residues. Looked up from germline, CDR1 is GTSNPN and CDR2 is SVGIG (reference sequence). V was pared by 3 bases and J by 5 bases, with 9 bases of the junction left unmatched. As DNA, the CDR3 is TGTGCCTGGAGGCGGCGGGACAGATTATATGGCTACACCTTC. It codes for CAWRRRDRLYGYTF.

V usage is TRBV19 and J usage is TRBJ1-4; TRBD1 agrees at 8 bases. J lost 5 bases, V lost 3 bases, and 5 bases had no gene match. The CDR3 runs to 15 residues. Looked up from germline, CDR1 is LNHDA and CDR2 is SQIVND (reference sequence). The CDR3 protein is CASSIGRGPNEKLFF. For the CDR3, the DNA is TGTGCCAGTAGTATCGGCAGGGGGCCAAATGAAAAACTGTTTTTT.

The chain joins TRBV28 to TRBJ2-7; D is perhaps TRBD1 (5 bases). Trimming cost V 9 bases and J 0 bases, with 12 bases left between them. Looked up from germline, CDR1 is MDHEN and CDR2 is SYDVKM. CDR3 size: 13 residues. CDR3 sequence: CARGVYSSYEQYF. The DNA for the CDR3 is TGTGCCAGAGGGGTATATAGCTCCTACGAGCAGTACTTC.